The 18 T cell receptor beta chains below come from one sample, sequenced in a study of STAT3 mutations in large granular lymphocyte leukemia. Their specific antigens are unknown. TCRdb's table, derived via immunoSEQ multiplex PCR, lists solely in-frame clones and lacks some. The sample lists around 9,100 clones; more than 85% were seen once. Notes on the study in general: Every T-LGLL patient had at least one immunodominant TCRbeta clonotype.

The sequenced sample consisted of peripheral blood mononuclear cells. The receptor source for this set is a man aged 55 to 70 with T-cell large granular lymphocyte leukemia. Some clones in this sample may be carry-over from other donors' samples.

The sample holds one count of this clone. The chain carries TRBV7-2 and TRBJ1-4; 7 positions agree with TRBD1. Losses at the gene ends were 4 bases for V and 5 bases for J; bases not matched to a gene: 7. Germline loops: CDR1 SGHTA, CDR2 FQGNSA. The CDR3 is 15 residues long. The CDR3, as DNA: TGTGCCAGCAGCTCACACAGGGGAAAGAATGAAAAACTGTTTTTT. It is translated as CASSSHRGKNEKLFF.

The genes are TRBV6-1 and TRBJ2-7; D unresolved. This CDR3 contains 12 residues. The germline gives CDR1 MNHNS, CDR2 SASEGT. Trimming took off 5 bases at V and 6 bases at J, with 11 bases between the two ends. The CDR3 DNA reads as TGTGCCAGCAGTCCAAATCCCTCCGAGCAGTACTTC. It translates to CASSPNPSEQYF.

CDR3 loop: CASSLAFRDTEAFF. The CDR3 DNA sequence: TGTGCCAGCAGCTTAGCTTTTCGGGACACTGAAGCTTTCTTT. The chain combines TRBV7-9 with TRBJ1-1; D is unclear. CDR3 length equals 14 residues. Looked up from germline, CDR1 is SEHNR and CDR2 is FQNEAQ (reference sequence). V was shortened by 0 bases and J by 3 bases, with 8 bases between the two germline ends.

The rearrangement joins TRBV6-1 to TRBJ1-2; D gene ambiguous. The CDR3 has 13 residues. Germline CDR1 MNHNS, CDR2 SASEGT. Trimming removed 3 bases at V and 2 bases at J, with 7 bases between. The CDR3: CASSEDRNYGYTF. In nucleotides, the CDR3 is TGTGCCAGCAGTGAGGACCGAAACTATGGCTACACCTTC.

The chain recombines TRBV2 with TRBJ2-7; no clear D gene. Trimming took off 8 bases at V and 0 bases at J, with 14 bases between the two ends. This CDR3 region has 14 residues. CDR1 and CDR2 (germline): SNHLY, FYNNEI. This CDR3 is CASGDRDNSYEQYF. In nucleotides, the CDR3 is TGTGCCAGCGGCGATCGTGACAACTCCTACGAGCAGTACTTC.

This clone appeared once. V is TRBV11-1 and J is TRBJ2-2; D is unclear. The CDR3 consists of 13 residues. Deletions cut 1 base from V and 2 bases from J, with 2 bases between. Germline V lookup: CDR1 SGHAT, CDR2 FQDESV (reference sequence). The CDR3 here is CASSLVNTGELFF. CDR3 coding DNA: TGTGCCAGCAGCTTAGTAAACACCGGGGAGCTGTTTTTT.

This chain joins TRBV23-1 and TRBJ2-5, with D perhaps matching TRBD1 (6 bases). TRBV23-1 is flagged as an ORF with uncertain function. V gave up 8 bases and J gave up 2 bases, with 12 bases separating them. CDR3 size: 13 residues. CDR3 DNA: TGCGCCAGCTGCACAGGGTGGCAAGAGACCCAGTACTTC. It codes for CASCTGWQETQYF.

The chain uses TRBV11-2 and TRBJ2-7; a possible D gene is TRBD2 (6 bases). Germline assignment: CDR1 SGHAT and CDR2 FQNNGV. This CDR3 is built from 15 residues. Trimming took 5 bases from V and 2 from J, leaving 16 bases between them. The chain's CDR3 is CASSTRLVSPYEQYF. CDR3 in DNA: TGTGCCAGCAGCACCCGACTAGTTAGTCCCTACGAGCAGTACTTC.

This clone appeared once. The chain employs TRBV5-6 and TRBJ2-7, with D perhaps matching TRBD2 (5 bases). The CDR3 length is 13 residues. Germline V CDR1 and CDR2: SGHDT, YYEEEE. V was cut by 2 bases and J by 3 bases, with 9 bases left in between. CDR3 nucleotide sequence: TGTGCCAGCAGCTTCGAGGGTTTCTACGAGCAGTACTTC. Its translation is CASSFEGFYEQYF.

This clone has more than one count but fewer than ten. V is TRBV19 and J is TRBJ2-1, with 10 bases fitting TRBD2. The germline V gene has CDR1 LNHDA and CDR2 SQIVND (reference sequence). The CDR3 runs to 15 residues. V lost 7 bases and J lost 2; bases outside the gene matches: 5. In DNA, the CDR3 is TGTGCCAGTATGGCTAGCGGGGGAACCTACAATGAGCAGTTCTTC. It encodes CASMASGGTYNEQFF.

This clone was detected once. The DNA of the CDR3 is TGTGCCAGCAGCCCAGGTAGCTACGACAATGAGCAGTTCTTC. Translated, it gives CASSPGSYDNEQFF. J is TRBJ2-1 and V is TRBV9; unclear D gene. Trimming removed 4 bases at V and 5 bases at J, with 13 bases between. This CDR3 spans 14 amino acids. CDR1 is SGDLS and CDR2 is YYNGEE in the germline V gene.

This chain uses TRBV29-1 with TRBJ2-3; the match to TRBD2 covers 7 bases. Looked up from germline, CDR1 is SQVTM and CDR2 is ANQGSEA. The J segment lost 6 bases and the V segment lost 7 bases, leaving 7 bases of the junction unmatched. This CDR3 region has 12 residues. The CDR3 sequence: CSASGGEDTQYF. The CDR3 DNA reads TGCAGCGCCTCTGGGGGGGAGGATACGCAGTATTTT.

The chain recombines TRBV19 with TRBJ2-7; D perhaps matches TRBD1 (5 bases). The CDR3 extends over 12 amino acids. Germline V lookup: CDR1 LNHDA, CDR2 SQIVND (reference sequence). V lost 7 bases to trimming and J lost 5 bases, with 12 bases between them. CDR3 DNA: TGTGCCAGTAAAAGCAGGGCCCACGAGCAGTACTTC. It specifies CASKSRAHEQYF.

This chain joins TRBV11-2 and TRBJ2-7, with D maybe TRBD1 (5 bases). This CDR3 contains 15 residues. Germline V lookup: CDR1 SGHAT, CDR2 FQNNGV. V was cut by 5 bases and J by 0 bases, with 14 bases left in between. The CDR3 loop reads CASSPKGRSSYEQYF. The CDR3 nucleotides read TGTGCCAGCAGCCCCAAGGGGCGATCCTCCTACGAGCAGTACTTC.

This chain connects TRBV25-1 to TRBJ2-7; 10 nucleotides agree with TRBD2. The CDR3 has 15 amino acids. V dropped 3 bases and J dropped 0; count of bases not matched to a gene: 2. Per germline, CDR1 MGHDK and CDR2 SYGVNS. The CDR3 DNA is TGTGCCAGCAGTGAGGGACTAGCGTACTCCTACGAGCAGTACTTC. Translated: CASSEGLAYSYEQYF.

The V and J genes are TRBV7-9 and TRBJ2-1; the match to TRBD1 covers 11 bases. Germline V gene data show CDR1 as SEHNR and CDR2 as FQNEAQ (reference sequence). After removal of 1 base from V and 7 bases from J, the junction contained 3 bases not matched to a gene. The length of the CDR3 is 15 residues. CDR3 nucleotides: TGTGCCAGCAGCTTAGGGGACAGGGGGACGAATGAGCAGTTCTTC. Translation gives CASSLGDRGTNEQFF.

The chain employs TRBV2 and TRBJ1-5, with D uncertain. V was shortened by 3 bases and J by 5 bases, with 14 bases between the two germline ends. This CDR3 spans 15 amino acids. Per germline, CDR1 SNHLY and CDR2 FYNNEI. The CDR3 region has the DNA TGTGCCAGCAGTGACAGGTTAAGTGATTATCAGCCCCAGCATTTT. Protein product: CASSDRLSDYQPQHF.

V and J are TRBV5-1 and TRBJ1-1; no reliable D call. CDR3 length equals 14 residues. V was trimmed by 0 bases and J by 8 bases, leaving 14 bases between them. The germline V gene has CDR1 SGHRS and CDR2 YFSETQ. The chain's CDR3 is CASSLESWSGEAFF. The CDR3 nucleotides read TGCGCCAGCAGCTTGGAGTCCTGGTCCGGGGAAGCTTTCTTT. The entire variable domain, with the rest obtained from reference TRBV5-1 and TRBJ1-1, is as follows: KAGVTQTPRYLIKTRGQQVTLSCSPISGHRSVSWYQQTPGQGLQFLFEYFSETQRNKGNFPGRFSGRQFSNSRSEMNVSTLELGDSALYLCASSLESWSGEAFFGQGTRLTVV.